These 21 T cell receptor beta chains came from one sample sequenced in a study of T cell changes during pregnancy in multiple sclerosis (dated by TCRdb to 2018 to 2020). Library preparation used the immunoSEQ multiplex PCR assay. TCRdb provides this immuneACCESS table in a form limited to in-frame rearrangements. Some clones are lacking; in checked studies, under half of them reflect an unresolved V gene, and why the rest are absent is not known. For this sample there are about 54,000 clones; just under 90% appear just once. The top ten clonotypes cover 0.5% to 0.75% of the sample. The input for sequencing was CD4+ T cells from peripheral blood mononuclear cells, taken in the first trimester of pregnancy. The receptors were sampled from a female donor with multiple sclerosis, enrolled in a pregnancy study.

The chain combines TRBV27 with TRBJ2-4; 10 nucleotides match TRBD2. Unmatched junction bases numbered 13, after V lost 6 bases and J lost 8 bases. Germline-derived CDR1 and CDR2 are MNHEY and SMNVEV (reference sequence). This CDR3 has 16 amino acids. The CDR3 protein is CASSRTPSGRWDIQYF. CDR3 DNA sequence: TGTGCCAGCAGCCGTACTCCTAGCGGGAGATGGGACATTCAGTACTTC.

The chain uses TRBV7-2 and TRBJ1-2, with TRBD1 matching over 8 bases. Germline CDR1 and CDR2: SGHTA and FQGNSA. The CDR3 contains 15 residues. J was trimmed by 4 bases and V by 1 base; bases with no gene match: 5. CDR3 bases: TGTGCCAGCAGCTTAGACAGGGGGAACCTCTATGGCTACACCTTC. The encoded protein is CASSLDRGNLYGYTF.

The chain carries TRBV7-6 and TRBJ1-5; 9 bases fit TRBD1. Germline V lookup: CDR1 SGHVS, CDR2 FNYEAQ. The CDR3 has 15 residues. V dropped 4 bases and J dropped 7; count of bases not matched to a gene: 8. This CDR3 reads CASSSGTGNGQPQHF. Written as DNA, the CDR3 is TGTGCCAGCAGCTCGGGGACAGGGAACGGACAGCCCCAGCATTTT.

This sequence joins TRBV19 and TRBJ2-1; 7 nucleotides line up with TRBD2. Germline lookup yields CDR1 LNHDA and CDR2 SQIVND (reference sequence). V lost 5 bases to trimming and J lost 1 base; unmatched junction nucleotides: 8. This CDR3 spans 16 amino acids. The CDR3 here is CASSSGGTVSYNEQFF. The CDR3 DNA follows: TGTGCCAGTAGTTCCGGGGGGACTGTTTCCTACAATGAGCAGTTCTTC.

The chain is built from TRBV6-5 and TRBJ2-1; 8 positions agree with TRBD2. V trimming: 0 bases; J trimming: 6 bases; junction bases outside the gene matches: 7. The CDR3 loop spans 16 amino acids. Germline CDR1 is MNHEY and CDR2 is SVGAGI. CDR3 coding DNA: TGTGCCAGCAGTTACTCGAGGGTAGCGGGAACCAATGAGCAGTTCTTC. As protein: CASSYSRVAGTNEQFF.

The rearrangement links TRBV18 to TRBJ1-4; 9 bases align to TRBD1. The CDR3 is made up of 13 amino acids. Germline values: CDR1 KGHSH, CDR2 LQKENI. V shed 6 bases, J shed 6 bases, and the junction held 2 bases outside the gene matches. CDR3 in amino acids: CASSRTGDEKLFF. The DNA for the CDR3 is TGTGCCAGCTCCCGGACAGGGGATGAAAAACTGTTTTTT.

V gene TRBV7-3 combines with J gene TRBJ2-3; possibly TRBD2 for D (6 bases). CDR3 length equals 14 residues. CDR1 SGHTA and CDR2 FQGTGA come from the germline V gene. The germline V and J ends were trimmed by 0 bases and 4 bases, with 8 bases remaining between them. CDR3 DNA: TGTGCCAGCAGCTTAACTCCTAGCGCAGATACGCAGTATTTT. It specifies CASSLTPSADTQYF.

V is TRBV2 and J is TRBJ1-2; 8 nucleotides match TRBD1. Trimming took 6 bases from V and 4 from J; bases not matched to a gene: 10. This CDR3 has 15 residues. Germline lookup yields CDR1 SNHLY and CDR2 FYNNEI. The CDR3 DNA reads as TGTGCCAGCAGATCCTCTGGGACAGGACCCTATGGCTACACCTTC. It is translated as CASRSSGTGPYGYTF.

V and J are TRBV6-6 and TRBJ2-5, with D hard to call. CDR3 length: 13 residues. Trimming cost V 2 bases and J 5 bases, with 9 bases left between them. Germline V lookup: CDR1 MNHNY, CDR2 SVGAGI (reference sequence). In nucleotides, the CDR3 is TGTGCCAGCAGTTACGCCCGTCAGGAGACCCAGTACTTC. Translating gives CASSYARQETQYF.

In DNA form, the CDR3 reads TGTGCCAGCAGCTTAGTAGGGACAGGTATATACAATGAGCAGTTCTTC. Its protein product is CASSLVGTGIYNEQFF. V gene TRBV7-2 combines with J gene TRBJ2-1, with 8 positions matching TRBD1. The germline V gene encodes CDR1 SGHTA and CDR2 FQGNSA. The CDR3 runs to 16 residues. V dropped 1 base and J dropped 4; count of bases not matched to a gene: 6.

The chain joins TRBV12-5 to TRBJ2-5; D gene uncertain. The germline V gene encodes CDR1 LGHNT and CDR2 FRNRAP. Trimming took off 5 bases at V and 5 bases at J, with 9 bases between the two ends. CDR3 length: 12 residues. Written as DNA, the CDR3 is TGTGCTAGTGGTCCGATCGCGGAGACCCAGTACTTC. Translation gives CASGPIAETQYF.

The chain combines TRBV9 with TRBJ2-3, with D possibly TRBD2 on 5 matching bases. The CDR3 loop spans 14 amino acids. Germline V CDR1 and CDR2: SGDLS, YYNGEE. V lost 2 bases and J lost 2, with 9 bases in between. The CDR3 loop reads CASSVFGVTDTQYF. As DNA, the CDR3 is TGTGCCAGCAGCGTTTTCGGGGTCACAGATACGCAGTATTTT.

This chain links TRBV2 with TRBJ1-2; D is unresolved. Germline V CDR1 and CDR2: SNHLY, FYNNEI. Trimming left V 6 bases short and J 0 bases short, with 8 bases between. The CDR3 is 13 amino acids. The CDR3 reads CASSPRANYGYTF. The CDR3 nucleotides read TGTGCCAGCAGCCCAAGAGCTAACTATGGCTACACCTTC.

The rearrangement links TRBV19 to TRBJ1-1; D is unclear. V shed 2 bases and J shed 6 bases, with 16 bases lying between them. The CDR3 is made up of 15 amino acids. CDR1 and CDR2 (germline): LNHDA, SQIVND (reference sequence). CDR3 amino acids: CASSISGLKGAEAFF. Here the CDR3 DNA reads TGTGCCAGTAGTATATCGGGGTTGAAAGGAGCTGAAGCTTTCTTT.

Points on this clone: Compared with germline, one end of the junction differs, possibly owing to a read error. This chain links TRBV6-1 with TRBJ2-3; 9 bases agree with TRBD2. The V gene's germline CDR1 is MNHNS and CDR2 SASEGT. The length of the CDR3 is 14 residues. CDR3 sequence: CASREAGGGYTQYF. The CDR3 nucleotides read TGTGCCAGCAGAGAAGCGGGGGGAGGATATACGCAGTATTTT.

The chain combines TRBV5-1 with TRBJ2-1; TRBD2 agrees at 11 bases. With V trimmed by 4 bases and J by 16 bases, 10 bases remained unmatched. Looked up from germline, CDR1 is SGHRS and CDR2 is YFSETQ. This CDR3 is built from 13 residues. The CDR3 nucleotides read TGCGCCAGCAGCGAGGGACTAGCGGATACGGAATTCTTC. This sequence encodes CASSEGLADTEFF.

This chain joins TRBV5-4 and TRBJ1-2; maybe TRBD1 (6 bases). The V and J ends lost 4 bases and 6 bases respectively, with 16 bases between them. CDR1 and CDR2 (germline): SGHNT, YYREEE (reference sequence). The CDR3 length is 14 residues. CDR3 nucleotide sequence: TGTGCCAGCAGCGCCAACAGGGTAGGGCATGGCTACACCTTC. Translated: CASSANRVGHGYTF.

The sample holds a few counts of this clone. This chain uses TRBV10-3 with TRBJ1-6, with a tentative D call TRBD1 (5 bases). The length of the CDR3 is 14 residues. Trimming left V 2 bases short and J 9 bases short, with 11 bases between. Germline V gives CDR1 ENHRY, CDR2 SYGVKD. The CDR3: CAISEGRVGSPLHF. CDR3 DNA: TGTGCCATCAGTGAGGGCAGGGTGGGTTCACCCCTCCACTTT.

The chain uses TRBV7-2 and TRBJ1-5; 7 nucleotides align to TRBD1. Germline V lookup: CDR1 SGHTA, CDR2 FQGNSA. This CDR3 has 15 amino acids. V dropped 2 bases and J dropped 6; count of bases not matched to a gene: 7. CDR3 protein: CASSLRTGVSQPQHF. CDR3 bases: TGTGCCAGCAGCTTAAGAACAGGGGTCAGTCAGCCCCAGCATTTT.

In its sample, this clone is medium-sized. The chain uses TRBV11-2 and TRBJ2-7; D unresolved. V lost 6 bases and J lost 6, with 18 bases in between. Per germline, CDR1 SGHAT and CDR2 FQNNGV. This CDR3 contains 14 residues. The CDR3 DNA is TGTGCCAGCAGATACCAATCGCTAGTCCCCGAGCAGTACTTC. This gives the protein CASRYQSLVPEQYF.

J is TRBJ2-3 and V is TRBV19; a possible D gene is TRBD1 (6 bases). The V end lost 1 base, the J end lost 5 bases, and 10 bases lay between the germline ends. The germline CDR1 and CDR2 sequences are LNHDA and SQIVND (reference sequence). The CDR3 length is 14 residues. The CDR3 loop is CASSIGQGIDTQYF. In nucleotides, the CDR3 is TGTGCCAGTAGTATAGGGCAGGGGATAGATACGCAGTATTTT.